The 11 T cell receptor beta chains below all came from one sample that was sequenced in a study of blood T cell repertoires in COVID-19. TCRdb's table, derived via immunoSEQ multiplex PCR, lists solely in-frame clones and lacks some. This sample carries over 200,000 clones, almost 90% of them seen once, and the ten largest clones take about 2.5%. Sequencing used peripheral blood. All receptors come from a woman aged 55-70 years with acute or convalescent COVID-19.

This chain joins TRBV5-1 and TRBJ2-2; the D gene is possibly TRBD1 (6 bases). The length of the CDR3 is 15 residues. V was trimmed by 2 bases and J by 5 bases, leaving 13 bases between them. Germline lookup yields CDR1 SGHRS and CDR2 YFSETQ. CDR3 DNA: TGCGCCAGCAGCTTAGATCAGGGGCAAACCGGGGAGCTGTTTTTT. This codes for CASSLDQGQTGELFF.

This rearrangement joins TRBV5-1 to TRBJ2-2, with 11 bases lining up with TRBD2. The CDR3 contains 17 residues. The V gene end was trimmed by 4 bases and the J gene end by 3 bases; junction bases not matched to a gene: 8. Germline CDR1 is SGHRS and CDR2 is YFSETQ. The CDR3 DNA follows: TGCGCCAGCAGCCTCCCGACTAGCGGGGTAGACACCGGGGAGCTGTTTTTT. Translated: CASSLPTSGVDTGELFF.

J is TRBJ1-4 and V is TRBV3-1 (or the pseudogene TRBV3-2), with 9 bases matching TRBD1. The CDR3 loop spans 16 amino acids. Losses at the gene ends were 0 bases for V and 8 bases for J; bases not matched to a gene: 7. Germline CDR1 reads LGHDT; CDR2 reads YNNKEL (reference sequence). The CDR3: CASSQELRTGEEKLFF. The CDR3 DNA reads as TGTGCCAGCAGCCAAGAGTTGAGGACAGGGGAAGAAAAACTGTTTTTT.

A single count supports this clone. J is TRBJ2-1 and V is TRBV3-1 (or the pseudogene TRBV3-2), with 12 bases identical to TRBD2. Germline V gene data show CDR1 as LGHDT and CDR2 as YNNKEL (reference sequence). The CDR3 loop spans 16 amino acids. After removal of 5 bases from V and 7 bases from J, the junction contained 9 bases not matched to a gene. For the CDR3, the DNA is TGTGCCAGCAGCTATCTTCGACTAGCGGGAGTTAATGAGCAGTTCTTC. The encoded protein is CASSYLRLAGVNEQFF.

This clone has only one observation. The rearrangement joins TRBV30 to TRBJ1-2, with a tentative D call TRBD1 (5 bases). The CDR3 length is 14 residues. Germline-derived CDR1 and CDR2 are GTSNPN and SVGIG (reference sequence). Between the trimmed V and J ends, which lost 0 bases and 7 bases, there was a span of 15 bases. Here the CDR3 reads CAWSVQASPGGYTF. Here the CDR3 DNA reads TGTGCCTGGAGTGTACAGGCTTCCCCCGGTGGCTACACCTTC.

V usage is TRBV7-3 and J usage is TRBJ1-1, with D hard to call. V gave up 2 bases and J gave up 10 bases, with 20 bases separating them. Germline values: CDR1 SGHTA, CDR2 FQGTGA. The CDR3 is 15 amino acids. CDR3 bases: TGTGCCAGCAGCTTATCCTCAACTTCGGGGAGAGGAGCTTTCTTT. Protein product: CASSLSSTSGRGAFF. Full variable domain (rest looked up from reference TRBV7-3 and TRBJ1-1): GAGVSQTPSNKVTEKGKYVELRCDPISGHTALYWYRQSLGQGPEFLIYFQGTGAADDSGLPNDRFFAVRPEGSVSTLKIQRTERGDSAVYLCASSLSSTSGRGAFFGQGTRLTVV.

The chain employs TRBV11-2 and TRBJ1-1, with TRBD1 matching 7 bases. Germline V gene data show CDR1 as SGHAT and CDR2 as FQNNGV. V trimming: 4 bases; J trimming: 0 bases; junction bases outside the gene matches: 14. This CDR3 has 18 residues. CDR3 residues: CASSSTGFSVFVNTEAFF. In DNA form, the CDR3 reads TGTGCCAGCAGCTCGACAGGGTTTTCCGTCTTCGTGAACACTGAAGCTTTCTTT.

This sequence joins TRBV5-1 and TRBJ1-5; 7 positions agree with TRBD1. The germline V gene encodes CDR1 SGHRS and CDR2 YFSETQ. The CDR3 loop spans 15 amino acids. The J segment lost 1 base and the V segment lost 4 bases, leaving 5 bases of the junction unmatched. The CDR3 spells CASSATGASNQPQHF. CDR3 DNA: TGCGCCAGCAGCGCTACAGGGGCGAGCAATCAGCCCCAGCATTTT.

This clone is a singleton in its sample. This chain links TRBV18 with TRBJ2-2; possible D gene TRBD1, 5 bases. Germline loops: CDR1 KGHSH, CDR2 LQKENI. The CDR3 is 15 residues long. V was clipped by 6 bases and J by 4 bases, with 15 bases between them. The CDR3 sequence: CASSPLGQVTGELFF. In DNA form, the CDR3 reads TGTGCCAGCTCGCCTTTGGGGCAGGTCACCGGGGAGCTGTTTTTT.

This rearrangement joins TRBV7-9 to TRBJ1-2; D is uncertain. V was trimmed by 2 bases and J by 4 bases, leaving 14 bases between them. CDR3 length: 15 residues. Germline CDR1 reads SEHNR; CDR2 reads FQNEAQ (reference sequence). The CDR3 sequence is CASSLSGQNSYGYTF. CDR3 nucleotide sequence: TGTGCCAGCAGCTTAAGTGGGCAGAATTCCTATGGCTACACCTTC.

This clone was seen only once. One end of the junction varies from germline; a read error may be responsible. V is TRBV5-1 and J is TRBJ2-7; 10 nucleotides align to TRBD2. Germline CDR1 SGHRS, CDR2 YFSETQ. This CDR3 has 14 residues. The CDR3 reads CASSSSGRSSEQYF. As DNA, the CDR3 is TGCGCCAGCAGCTCTAGCGGGAGATCCTCCGAGCAGTACTTC. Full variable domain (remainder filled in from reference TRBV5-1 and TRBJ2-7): KAGVTQTPRYLIKTRGQQVTLSCSPISGHRSVSWYQQTPGQGLQFLFEYFSETQRNKGNFPGRFSGRQFSNSRSEMNVSTLELGDSALYLCASSSSGRSSEQYFGPGTRLTVT.